This is a list of T cell receptor beta chains from one sample in a study of T-cell memory formation after mild COVID-19. TCRdb recomputed calls from the 5' RACE reads with MiXCR, one row per CDR3 protein. The sample records hundreds of thousands of distinct CDR3 sequences, about 22% being singletons. The specimen sequenced was PBMCs or a T cell subset sorted from them (not recorded which). The receptors were sampled from an adult woman who had mild COVID-19 (a few samples of this study predate the infection). Cell type and time point are not known. The CDR3 runs from the conserved cysteine through the conserved F or W. Fields, in order: V gene, D gene, J gene, CDR3 length, clone size, CDR3 DNA, CDR3 protein. D genes are given only for firm matches. Not every row has a clone size; where given, it reads once, few, many or a size class.

>TRBV6-1|-|TRBJ1-5|13|-
TGTGCCAGCAGTGAAGCCTTTAGTCAGCCCCAGCATTTT
CASSEAFSQPQHF
>TRBV30|-|TRBJ2-5|11|few
TGTGCCTGGAGTGTACGAGAGACCCAGTACTTC
CAWSVRETQYF
>TRBV7-9|TRBD1|TRBJ1-2|14|-
TGTGCCAGCAGCTCCCCCGACAGGGACGTTGGCTACACCTTC
CASSSPDRDVGYTF
>TRBV7-7|-|TRBJ2-3|14|few
TGTGCTAGCAGCTTATGGGAGACTTCAGATACGCAGTATTTT
CASSLWETSDTQYF
>TRBV9|-|TRBJ2-6|17|-
TGTGCCAGCAGCCTCCAGGGGGGGCTGTCTGGGGCCAACGTCCTGACTTTC
CASSLQGGLSGANVLTF
>TRBV7-8|TRBD2|TRBJ2-1|16|-
TGTGCCAGCAGCTTAGCAGAGACTAGCGCTCACAATGAGCAGTTCTTC
CASSLAETSAHNEQFF
>TRBV9|-|TRBJ2-5|13|-
TGTGCCAGCAGCCCTCCCCGCCAAGAGACCCAGTACTTC
CASSPPRQETQYF
>TRBV7-2|TRBD2|TRBJ2-5|13|few
TGTGCCAGCAGCCTACTAGCGACAGAGACCCAGTACTTC
CASSLLATETQYF
>TRBV12-3/TRBV12-4|TRBD1|TRBJ2-5|15|few
TGTGCCAGCACCACAATGGGACAGCACCAAGAGACCCAGTACTTC
CASTTMGQHQETQYF
>TRBV29-1|TRBD1|TRBJ1-4|15|-
TGCAGCGTTGTAAATCGGACAGGGAAAAATGAAAAACTGTTTTTT
CSVVNRTGKNEKLFF
>TRBV12-3/TRBV12-4|TRBD1|TRBJ1-3|15|many
TGTGCCAGCAGTTTCGAGACAGGGACCGGAAACACCATATATTTT
CASSFETGTGNTIYF
>TRBV29-1|-|TRBJ1-4|13|few
TGCAGCGTTGAACAGGGGACTCGTGAAAAACTGTTTTTT
CSVEQGTREKLFF
>TRBV6-5|TRBD1|TRBJ2-7|15|-
TGTGCCAGCAGTTACTCCGGGACAGGGTCCTACGAGCAGTACTTC
CASSYSGTGSYEQYF
>TRBV29-1|-|TRBJ2-7|11|many
TGCAGCGTTGAAGAAGGATACGAGCAGTACTTC
CSVEEGYEQYF
>TRBV7-2|-|TRBJ1-2|15|-
TGTGCCAGCAGCTTAGGGGCAGTCGATAACTATGGCTACACCTTC
CASSLGAVDNYGYTF
>TRBV28|TRBD1|TRBJ2-7|14|once
TGTGCCAGCGGTCCGGGACAGGGGGACCACGAGCAGTACTTC
CASGPGQGDHEQYF
>TRBV12-3/TRBV12-4|TRBD1|TRBJ2-3|15|-
TGTGCCAGCAGCAGAACCGGGACAGGGAGAGATACGCAGTATTTT
CASSRTGTGRDTQYF
>TRBV20-1|-|TRBJ1-1|15|-
TGCAGTGCTAGGAAGGGGGACAATACGAACACTGAAGCTTTCTTT
CSARKGDNTNTEAFF
>TRBV20-1|-|TRBJ2-5|16|-
TGCAGTGCCACAGCCCTTTGGTCATGGACCCAAGAGACCCAGTACTTC
CSATALWSWTQETQYF
>TRBV9|TRBD1|TRBJ2-5|17|-
TGTGCCAGCAGTGGGGCAACAGGGGGGCCATCGTGGGAGACCCAGTACTTC
CASSGATGGPSWETQYF
>TRBV12-3/TRBV12-4|-|TRBJ2-4|14|-
TGTGCCAGCAGTTTAGGGGTAGCTTCAGGCATTCAGTACTTC
CASSLGVASGIQYF
>TRBV6-5|TRBD1|TRBJ1-2|15|many
TGTGCCAGCAGTCAGGGGATAGACAGGGCGCGTGGCTACACCTTC
CASSQGIDRARGYTF
>TRBV27|-|TRBJ2-3|14|many
TGTGCCAGCAGTTTAGAGCCCCGGGGAGATACGCAGTATTTT
CASSLEPRGDTQYF